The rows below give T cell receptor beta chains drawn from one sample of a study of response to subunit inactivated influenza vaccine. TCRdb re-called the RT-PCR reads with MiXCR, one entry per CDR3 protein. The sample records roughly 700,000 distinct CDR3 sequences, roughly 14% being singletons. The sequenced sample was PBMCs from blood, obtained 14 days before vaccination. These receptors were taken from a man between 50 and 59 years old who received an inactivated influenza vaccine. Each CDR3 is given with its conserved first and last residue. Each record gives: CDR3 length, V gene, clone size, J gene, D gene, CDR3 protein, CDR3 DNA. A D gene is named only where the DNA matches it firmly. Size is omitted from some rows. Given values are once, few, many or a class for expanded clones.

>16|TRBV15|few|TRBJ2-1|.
CATSRVPWTAYNEQFF
TGTGCCACCAGCAGAGTTCCCTGGACAGCTTACAATGAGCAGTTCTTC
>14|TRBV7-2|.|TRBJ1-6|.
CATHPTGPNSPLHF
TGTGCCACCCACCCGACCGGGCCTAATTCACCCCTCCACTTT
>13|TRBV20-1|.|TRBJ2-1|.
CSAPRVPYNEQFF
TGCAGTGCTCCTAGGGTGCCCTACAATGAGCAGTTCTTC
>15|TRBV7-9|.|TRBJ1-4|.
CASSLVTGSGEKLFF
TGTGCCAGCAGCTTAGTCACCGGGAGTGGAGAAAAACTGTTTTTT
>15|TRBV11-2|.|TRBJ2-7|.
CASSLPSPALGEQYF
TGTGCCAGCAGCTTACCTAGTCCCGCCCTTGGGGAGCAGTACTTC
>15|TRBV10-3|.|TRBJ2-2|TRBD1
CAISTQGASTGELFF
TGTGCCATCAGTACACAGGGGGCGAGCACCGGGGAGCTGTTTTTT
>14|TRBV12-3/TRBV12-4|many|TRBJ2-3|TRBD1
CASSHRTGTDTQYF
TGTGCCAGCAGTCACCGGACAGGGACAGATACGCAGTATTTT
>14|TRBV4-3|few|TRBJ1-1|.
CASSQDGVGAAAFF
TGCGCCAGCAGCCAAGATGGGGTAGGGGCGGCAGCTTTCTTT
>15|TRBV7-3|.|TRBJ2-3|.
CAISLSGLSTDTQYF
TGTGCCATCAGCTTATCGGGACTCAGCACAGATACGCAGTATTTT
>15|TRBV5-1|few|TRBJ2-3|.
CASSIGRIATDTQYF
TGCGCCAGCAGCATAGGACGGATTGCCACAGATACGCAGTATTTT
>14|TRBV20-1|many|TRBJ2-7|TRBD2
CSASEREETYEQYF
TGCAGTGCTAGTGAGCGGGAGGAAACTTACGAGCAGTACTTC
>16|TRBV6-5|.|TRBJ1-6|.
CASSYSAGADNSPLHF
TGTGCCAGCAGTTACTCGGCGGGGGCGGATAATTCACCCCTCCACTTT
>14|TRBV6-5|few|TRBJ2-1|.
CASSYSSYEHGHFF
TGTGCCAGCAGTTACTCAAGTTATGAACACGGACATTTCTTC
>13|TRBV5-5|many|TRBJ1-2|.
CASSDSVLHGYTF
TGTGCCAGCAGCGATAGCGTCCTCCATGGCTACACCTTC
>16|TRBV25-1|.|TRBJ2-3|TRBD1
CASSEWGQGFTDTQYF
TGTGCCAGCAGTGAATGGGGACAGGGCTTCACAGATACGCAGTATTTT
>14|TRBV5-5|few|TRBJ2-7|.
CASGGAPRHYEQYF
TGTGCCAGCGGTGGGGCACCGAGGCACTACGAGCAGTACTTC
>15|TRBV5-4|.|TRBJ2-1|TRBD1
CASSLAGRGNDEQFF
TGTGCCAGCAGCTTGGCCGGCAGGGGGAATGATGAGCAGTTCTTC
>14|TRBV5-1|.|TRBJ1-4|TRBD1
CASSTGQEAEKLFF
TGCGCCAGCAGTACTGGACAGGAGGCGGAAAAACTGTTTTTT
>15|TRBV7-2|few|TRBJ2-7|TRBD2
CASSLLTSGVSEQYF
TGTGCCAGCAGCTTGTTGACTAGCGGGGTTTCCGAGCAGTACTTC
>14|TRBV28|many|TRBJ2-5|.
CASSLGTFQETQYF
TGTGCCAGCAGTTTGGGGACATTCCAAGAGACCCAGTACTTC
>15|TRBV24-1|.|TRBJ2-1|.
CATSDAVGVHNEQFF
TGTGCCACCAGTGACGCTGTCGGGGTCCACAATGAGCAGTTCTTC
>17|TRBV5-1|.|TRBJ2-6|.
CASSRGTVGPGANVLTF
TGCGCCAGCAGCCGGGGGACAGTCGGCCCTGGGGCCAACGTCCTGACTTTC
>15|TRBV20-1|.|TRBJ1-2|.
CSARGTAATIYGYTF
TGCAGTGCTAGAGGAACAGCGGCGACGATCTATGGCTACACCTTC
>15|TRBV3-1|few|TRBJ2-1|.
CASTPGGDRYNEQFF
TGTGCCAGCACCCCGGGCGGGGATAGGTACAATGAGCAGTTCTTC
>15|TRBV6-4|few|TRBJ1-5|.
CASSEQGGSNQPQHF
TGTGCCAGCAGTGAACAGGGAGGGAGCAATCAGCCCCAGCATTTT
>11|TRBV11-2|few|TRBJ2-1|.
CASLSYNEQFF
TGTGCCAGCTTGAGTTACAATGAGCAGTTCTTC
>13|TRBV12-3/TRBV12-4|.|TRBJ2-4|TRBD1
CASSATGKSIQYF
TGTGCCAGCAGCGCGACAGGGAAAAGCATTCAGTACTTC
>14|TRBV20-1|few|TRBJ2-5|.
CSARIGRAQETQYF
TGCAGTGCTAGAATAGGTCGGGCTCAAGAGACCCAGTACTTC